This T cell receptor (beta chain) was sequenced for a study of T cell responses to AZD1222 COVID-19 vaccine. Looking at the study overall: Both about-4-week and about-12-week second-dose recipients were combined. Study-wide points: Researchers report vaccine-associated CD4 TCRs spanning spike, with dominance at 160-218 and 743-854. Donors skewed white British and female; clonal diversity was possibly underestimated. After the peak T cell response, and only then, were repertoires sampled.

A remark on this clone: Antigen: not known.

The table came from immunoSEQ multiplex PCR; TCRdb's copy has only in-frame clones and leaves some out. The sample comprises under 55,000 clones, roughly 80% of which are singletons, and roughly a tenth rests with the top ten. The receptor was isolated from an adult in good health. The input for sequencing was peripheral blood, taken on day 0 of AZD1222 vaccination.

DNA of the CDR3: TGTGCCAGCAGTACGGACCCTGAGCAGTACTTC. It yields the protein CASSTDPEQYF. J is TRBJ2-7 and V is TRBV28, with D hard to call. V lost 5 bases, J lost 7 bases, and 9 bases lay in between. The CDR3 runs to 11 residues. Germline V lookup: CDR1 MDHEN, CDR2 SYDVKM. The variable domain in full, with the rest retrieved from reference TRBV28 and TRBJ2-7, is DVKVTQSSRYLVKRTGEKVFLECVQDMDHENMFWYRQDPGLGLRLIYFSYDVKMKEKGDIPEGYSVSREKKERFSLILESASTNQTSMYLCASSTDPEQYFGPGTRLTVT.